Below are 24 T cell receptor beta chains sequenced from a single sample in a study of T cells after yellow fever vaccination. TCRdb re-derived calls from the 5' RACE reads in MiXCR, one entry per CDR3 protein. The sample has around 310,000 distinct CDR3 sequences, almost 4% seen once. This specimen consisted of PBMCs, obtained 5 days after the yellow fever booster vaccination. All receptors derive from a man younger than 35 who received the YFV17D yellow fever vaccine.

This clonotype was detected many times. CDR3 sequence: CASSQRLYGYTF. DNA of the CDR3: TGTGCCAGCAGCCAGAGACTCTATGGCTACACCTTC. The V gene is TRBV5-5, the J gene TRBJ1-2; D is unresolved. Deletions cut 4 bases from V and 4 bases from J, with 8 bases between. Germline CDR1 and CDR2: SGHKS and YYEKEE (reference sequence). The CDR3 spans 12 residues. Supplemented by reference TRBV5-5 and TRBJ1-2, the full variable domain reads DAGVTQSPTHLIKTRGQQVTLRCSPISGHKSVSWYQQVLGQGPQFIFQYYEKEERGRGNFPDRFSARQFPNYSSELNVNALLLGDSALYLCASSQRLYGYTFGSGTRLTVV.

The V and J genes are TRBV5-1 and TRBJ2-3; perhaps TRBD2 as D (5 bases). Germline CDR1 and CDR2: SGHRS and YFSETQ. The CDR3 runs 12 residues. Trimming shortened V by 3 bases and J by 6 bases, and 8 bases separated the two germline ends. CDR3 bases: TGCGCCAGCAGCTCGGAGGTGGATACGCAGTATTTT. Translating it yields CASSSEVDTQYF.

This clonotype was observed a few times. The chain employs TRBV4-1 and TRBJ1-4; D might be TRBD1 (5 bases). The V end lost 4 bases, the J end lost 2 bases, and 17 bases lay between the germline ends. Germline V gene data show CDR1 as MGHRA and CDR2 as YSYEKL. There are 17 residues in the CDR3. The DNA for the CDR3 is TGCGCCAGCAGCCCGCACTTGACCGGGGGGACTAATGAAAAACTGTTTTTT. It yields the protein CASSPHLTGGTNEKLFF.

In its sample, this clonotype was seen a few times. The chain couples TRBV6-5 to TRBJ1-2; TRBD1 agrees at 8 bases. This CDR3 has 15 residues. Germline V gene lookup returns CDR1 MNHEY and CDR2 SVGAGI. The V gene end was trimmed by 6 bases and the J gene end by 3 bases; junction bases not matched to a gene: 9. The CDR3: CASRRTGGEDYGYTF. The DNA for the CDR3 is TGTGCCAGCAGACGCACAGGGGGGGAAGACTATGGCTACACCTTC.

This clonotype turned up a few times. The J gene is TRBJ1-6, the V gene TRBV19; 10 bases map to TRBD1. There are 14 residues in the CDR3. Germline CDR1 reads LNHDA; CDR2 reads SQIVND (reference sequence). The trim removed 9 bases at V and 14 bases at J, leaving 13 bases unmatched. CDR3 sequence reads: CASIESGQGGTLHF. The CDR3 DNA sequence: TGTGCCAGCATAGAATCAGGACAGGGGGGAACCCTCCACTTT.

There are many counts of this clonotype. For the CDR3, the DNA is TGTGCCAGCAGCTTAACTAGCGGGGGGGCCGATGGAGATACGCAGTATTTT. Protein sequence: CASSLTSGGADGDTQYF. This chain links TRBV7-3 with TRBJ2-3; 11 nucleotides match TRBD2. Germline CDR1 is SGHTA and CDR2 is FQGTGA. With 0 bases clipped from V and 5 bases from J, the junction kept 7 bases outside the gene matches. The CDR3 is 17 amino acids.

This clonotype has at least ten counts. The rearrangement joins TRBV9 to TRBJ1-6; D gene ambiguous. CDR1 is SGDLS and CDR2 is YYNGEE in the germline V gene. The CDR3 length is 13 residues. V lost 4 bases and J lost 9, with 11 bases in between. CDR3 region: CASSLRRGSPLHF. The CDR3 DNA reads TGTGCCAGCAGCCTTCGGCGGGGTTCACCCCTCCACTTT.

This clonotype was counted at least ten times. The chain recombines TRBV7-2 with TRBJ2-1; D gene ambiguous. Per germline, CDR1 SGHTA and CDR2 FQGNSA. V dropped 1 base and J dropped 9 bases, with 13 bases sitting between them. This CDR3 is built from 14 residues. The CDR3 sequence is CASSLGNGRGEQFF. The CDR3 nucleotides read TGTGCCAGCAGCTTAGGTAACGGAAGAGGTGAGCAGTTCTTC.

Many counts were recorded for this clonotype. The gene calls are TRBV18 and TRBJ2-7; 7 nucleotides line up with TRBD1. Germline values: CDR1 KGHSH, CDR2 LQKENI. This CDR3 contains 15 residues. Trimming removed 3 bases from V and 5 bases from J; junction bases left unmatched: 10. The CDR3 sequence: CASSPQDRVVHEQYF. The CDR3 DNA reads as TGTGCCAGCTCACCCCAAGACAGGGTAGTCCACGAGCAGTACTTC.

This clonotype was seen a handful of times. V usage is TRBV4-2 and J usage is TRBJ1-2; 10 bases are shared with TRBD1. The germline V gene has CDR1 LGHNA and CDR2 YNFKEQ. J lost 6 bases, V lost 4 bases, and 8 bases had no gene match. The CDR3 runs to 15 residues. The DNA of the CDR3 is TGTGCCAGCAGCCTCCAGGACAGGGGGTACGATGGCTACACCTTC. It codes for CASSLQDRGYDGYTF.

In its sample, this clonotype was seen many times. The CDR3 sequence: CASSWEGTSYEQYF. CDR3 DNA: TGCGCCAGCAGCTGGGAAGGGACCTCCTACGAGCAGTACTTC. The J gene is TRBJ2-7, the V gene TRBV5-1; D may be TRBD1 or TRBD2 (5 bases each). The ends were cut back, 3 bases at V and 0 bases at J, with 10 bases in the middle. The CDR3 is made up of 14 amino acids. The germline V gene has CDR1 SGHRS and CDR2 YFSETQ.

This clonotype was seen ten or more times. The chain links TRBV7-9 to TRBJ2-7, with 7 bases fitting TRBD2. Germline V gene sequence: CDR1 SEHNR, CDR2 FQNEAQ (reference sequence). This CDR3 has 13 residues. The chain's CDR3 is CASSVAGNYEQYV. Here the CDR3 DNA reads TGTGCCAGCAGCGTAGCGGGCAACTACGAGCAGTACGTC.

This clonotype was observed many times. J is TRBJ2-3 and V is TRBV5-1; TRBD1 aligns across 10 bases. Unmatched junction bases numbered 6, after V lost 4 bases and J lost 4 bases. Germline CDR1 is SGHRS and CDR2 is YFSETQ. CDR3 length: 15 amino acids. This CDR3 reads CASSTPGQGSDTQYF. The DNA for the CDR3 is TGCGCCAGCAGCACACCGGGACAGGGGTCAGATACGCAGTATTTT.

This clonotype is labeled as medium-sized. The genes are TRBV12-3 or TRBV12-4 and TRBJ1-3; 7 positions agree with TRBD1. This CDR3 is 16 amino acids long. V trimming: 6 bases; J trimming: 3 bases; junction bases outside the gene matches: 11. The chain's CDR3 is CASRGFRQGGGNTIYF. CDR3 DNA sequence: TGTGCCAGCAGGGGATTTAGACAGGGTGGTGGAAACACCATATATTTT.

The V call is TRBV12-3 or TRBV12-4, the J call TRBJ2-1; no clear D. This CDR3 spans 14 amino acids. V gave up 6 bases and J gave up 10 bases, with 19 bases separating them. CDR3 sequence reads: CASRTAISSKEQFF. The CDR3 DNA is TGTGCCAGCAGGACCGCGATTAGTTCTAAGGAGCAGTTCTTC.

Remarks on this clonotype: One base away lies a much larger clone, so this may be a sequencing read error. The rearrangement joins TRBV7-6 to TRBJ2-7; no clear D. The CDR3 covers 12 residues. The germline V gene has CDR1 SGHVS and CDR2 FNYEAQ. The CDR3 loop is CACSSPRGEQYF. CDR3 coding DNA: TGTGCCTGCAGCTCCCCCCGTGGGGAGCAGTACTTC.

This clonotype was observed a handful of times. This chain joins TRBV9 and TRBJ2-2, with 7 bases aligning to TRBD2. Per germline, CDR1 SGDLS and CDR2 YYNGEE. This CDR3 is built from 15 residues. J lost 6 bases, V lost 2 bases, and 7 bases had no gene match. The CDR3 DNA sequence: TGTGCCAGCAGCGTCGGGGGGACTCAAGCCGGGGAGCTGTTTTTT. Its translation: CASSVGGTQAGELFF.

This clonotype was detected many times. The J gene is TRBJ2-1, the V gene TRBV12-3 or TRBV12-4; tentative D call: TRBD1 (6 bases). The CDR3 contains 17 residues. Trimming removed 5 bases at V and 0 bases at J, with 17 bases between. This CDR3 reads CASSLDARQDSYNEQFF. The DNA of the CDR3 is TGTGCCAGCAGTCTAGATGCCCGACAGGACTCCTACAATGAGCAGTTCTTC.

The gene calls are TRBV27 and TRBJ1-6; TRBD1 is a possible D gene (5 bases). The V gene's germline CDR1 is MNHEY and CDR2 SMNVEV (reference sequence). V shed 4 bases and J shed 12 bases, with 25 bases lying between them. The CDR3 is made up of 17 amino acids. DNA for the CDR3: TGTGCCAGCAGTTCCCGGGTTAGAGGCAAGGGGCGAGAACCCCTCCACTTT. It is translated as CASSSRVRGKGREPLHF.

The chain is built from TRBV2 and TRBJ1-5; weak D call: TRBD1 (5 bases). Germline V gene data show CDR1 as SNHLY and CDR2 as FYNNEI. CDR3 length equals 16 residues. The V and J ends lost 4 bases and 2 bases respectively, with 15 bases between them. This CDR3 reads CASSGELRQRNQPQHF. CDR3 bases: TGTGCCAGCAGTGGCGAGTTAAGACAGCGCAATCAGCCCCAGCATTTT.

This clonotype has just a few counts. J is TRBJ1-1 and V is TRBV20-1, with D hard to call. Germline V gene data show CDR1 as DFQATT and CDR2 as SNEGSKA (reference sequence). There are 13 residues in the CDR3. V lost 2 bases, J lost 4 bases, and 11 bases lay in between. This chain's CDR3 is CSARLNGGTEAFF. The CDR3 coding sequence is TGCAGTGCTAGACTCAACGGCGGCACTGAAGCTTTCTTT.

This clonotype was detected many times. This chain links TRBV12-3 or TRBV12-4 with TRBJ1-1; D not resolved. V lost 3 bases and J 8 bases, leaving 7 bases between the germline ends. This CDR3 has 11 amino acids. CDR3 sequence (DNA): TGTGCCAGCAGTTTTAGGTTCGAAGCTTTCTTT. It translates to CASSFRFEAFF.

This clonotype was recorded many times. V is TRBV10-1 and J is TRBJ2-3, with D uncertain. With 6 bases removed from V and 4 bases from J, the gap between germline ends came to 11 bases. The length of the CDR3 is 13 residues. Germline CDR1 and CDR2: WNHNN and SYGVQD (reference sequence). CDR3 sequence: CASRNRASDTQYF. In DNA, the CDR3 is TGCGCCAGCAGGAACCGGGCCTCAGATACGCAGTATTTT.

This clonotype has a handful of counts. The chain carries TRBV5-1 and TRBJ2-2, with a possible D match to TRBD1 (5 bases). This CDR3 comprises 14 residues. Trimming cost V 1 base and J 6 bases, with 10 bases left between them. Germline lookup yields CDR1 SGHRS and CDR2 YFSETQ. CDR3 region: CASSLMQGSGELFF. The CDR3 nucleotides are TGCGCCAGCAGCTTGATGCAGGGTTCCGGGGAGCTGTTTTTT.